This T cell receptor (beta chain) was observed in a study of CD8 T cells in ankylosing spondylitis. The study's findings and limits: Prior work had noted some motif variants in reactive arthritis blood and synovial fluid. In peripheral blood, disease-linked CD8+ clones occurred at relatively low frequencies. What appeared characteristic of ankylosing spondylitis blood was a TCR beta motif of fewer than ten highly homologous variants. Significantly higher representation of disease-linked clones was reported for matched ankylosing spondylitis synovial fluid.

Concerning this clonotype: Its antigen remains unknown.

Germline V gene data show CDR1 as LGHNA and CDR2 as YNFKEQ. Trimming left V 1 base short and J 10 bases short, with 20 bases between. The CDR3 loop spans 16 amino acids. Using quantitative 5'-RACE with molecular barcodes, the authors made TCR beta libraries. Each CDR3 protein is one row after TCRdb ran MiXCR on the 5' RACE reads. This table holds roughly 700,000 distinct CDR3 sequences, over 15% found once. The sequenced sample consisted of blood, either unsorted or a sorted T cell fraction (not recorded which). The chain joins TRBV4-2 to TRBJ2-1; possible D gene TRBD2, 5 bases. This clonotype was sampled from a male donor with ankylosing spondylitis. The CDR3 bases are TGTGCCAGCAGCCAAGGAGAGGACTTCCCCTTACTCGAGCAGTTCTTC. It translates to CASSQGEDFPLLEQFF.